A single TCR beta chain is shown here with its context. What it recognizes is unknown. An amount of RNA that ranged from roughly 0.45 to 1 ug was reverse transcribed with random hexamers. By means of immunoSEQ multiplex PCR, TCR beta CDR3 spanning 54 Vbeta and 13 Jbeta underwent amplification. TCRdb re-derived calls from the immunoSEQ multiplex PCR reads in MiXCR, one entry per CDR3 protein. The table includes fewer than 80,000 distinct CDR3 sequences, approximately 93% detected once. The source of the sample is a study of CD8 T cells in Susac syndrome. The CDR3 runs to 14 residues. Germline V CDR1 and CDR2: LNHNV, YYDKDF (reference sequence). With 7 bases removed from V and 0 bases from J, the gap between germline ends came to 11 bases. General study findings and limits: The study's TCR sequencing and HLA analysis covered a relatively small number of individuals, and the study acknowledged this.

What was sequenced was CD8+ T cells from PBMCs. The TCR comes from a human donor with Susac syndrome. This rearrangement joins TRBV15 to TRBJ2-3; D might be TRBD1 (6 bases). The chain's CDR3 is CATKNRESTDTQYF. The CDR3 coding sequence is TGTGCCACCAAAAACAGGGAAAGCACAGATACGCAGTATTTT.